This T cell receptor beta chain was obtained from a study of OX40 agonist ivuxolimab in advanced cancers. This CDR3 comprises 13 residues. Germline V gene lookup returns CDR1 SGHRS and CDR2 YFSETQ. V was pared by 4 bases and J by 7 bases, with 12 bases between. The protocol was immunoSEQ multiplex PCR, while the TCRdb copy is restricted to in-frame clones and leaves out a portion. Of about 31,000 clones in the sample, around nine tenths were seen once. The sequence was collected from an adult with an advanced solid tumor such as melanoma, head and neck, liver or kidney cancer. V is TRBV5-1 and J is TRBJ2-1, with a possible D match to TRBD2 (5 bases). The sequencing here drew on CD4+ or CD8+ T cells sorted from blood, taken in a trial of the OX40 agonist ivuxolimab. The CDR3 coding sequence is TGCGCCAGCAGCCTTGTACCGGGGAATGAGCAGTTCTTC. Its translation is CASSLVPGNEQFF.